One and the same sample provided the 28 T cell receptor beta chains below, sequenced in a study of neurological immune-mediated disorders. TCRdb redid the calling of the 5' RACE reads with MiXCR, one entry per CDR3 protein. The table has approximately 82,000 distinct CDR3 sequences, just over 2.5% seen once. The specimen sequenced was PBMCs. Source of these receptors: a young woman with multiple sclerosis.

In its sample, this clonotype was seen many times. The CDR3 protein is CASSYALSTRETQYF. CDR3 DNA sequence: TGCGCCAGCAGCTACGCCCTCTCCACACGGGAGACCCAGTACTTC. The chain recombines TRBV5-1 with TRBJ2-5; D unresolved. V gave up 3 bases and J gave up 5 bases, with 17 bases separating them. Germline loops: CDR1 SGHRS, CDR2 YFSETQ. CDR3 size: 15 residues. Filled out from reference TRBV5-1 and TRBJ2-5, the complete variable domain reads KAGVTQTPRYLIKTRGQQVTLSCSPISGHRSVSWYQQTPGQGLQFLFEYFSETQRNKGNFPGRFSGRQFSNSRSEMNVSTLELGDSALYLCASSYALSTRETQYFGPGTRLLVL.

This clonotype was counted at least ten times. This chain connects TRBV27 to TRBJ1-4; a possible D gene is TRBD1 (5 bases). V was shortened by 5 bases and J by 4 bases, with 14 bases between the two germline ends. Germline assignment: CDR1 MNHEY and CDR2 SMNVEV (reference sequence). This CDR3 region has 15 residues. This chain's CDR3 is CASSGGGRGNEKLFF. DNA for the CDR3: TGTGCCAGCAGTGGGGGGGGACGGGGTAATGAAAAACTGTTTTTT. Variable domain in full (rest from reference TRBV27 and TRBJ1-4): EAQVTQNPRYLITVTGKKLTVTCSQNMNHEYMSWYRQDPGLGLRQIYYSMNVEVTDKGDVPEGYKVSRKEKRNFPLILESPSPNQTSLYFCASSGGGRGNEKLFFGSGTQLSVL.

The table lists this clonotype with many counts. CDR3 sequence (DNA): TGCGCCAGCAGTATCTTTCTAGCGGGCCAGGATGAGCAGTTCTTC. This encodes CASSIFLAGQDEQFF. This chain connects TRBV10-2 to TRBJ2-1, with 8 bases lining up with TRBD2. J was trimmed by 8 bases and V by 5 bases; bases with no gene match: 11. Germline V gene sequence: CDR1 WSHSY, CDR2 SAAADI. The CDR3 extends over 15 amino acids.

Ten or more counts support this clonotype. V is TRBV7-9 and J is TRBJ1-1, with no clear D. Trimming took 7 bases from V and 3 from J, leaving 18 bases between them. This CDR3 has 15 residues. Germline V gene data show CDR1 as SEHNR and CDR2 as FQNEAQ (reference sequence). CDR3 residues: CASKPTTLRDTEAFF. CDR3 DNA: TGTGCCAGCAAGCCAACTACATTGAGGGACACTGAAGCTTTCTTT.

This clonotype was picked up many times. V usage is TRBV19 and J usage is TRBJ1-5, with D possibly TRBD1 on 5 matching bases. The CDR3 consists of 13 residues. Germline lookup yields CDR1 LNHDA and CDR2 SQIVND (reference sequence). Trimming stripped 6 bases from V and 6 bases from J, with 12 bases between. In DNA form, the CDR3 reads TGTGCCAGTAGGGAGGGGTTGGTTCAGCCCCAGCATTTT. Protein sequence: CASREGLVQPQHF.

Many counts were recorded for this clonotype. V is TRBV20-1 and J is TRBJ2-7; TRBD2 agrees at 11 bases. J gave up 1 base and V 5 bases, and 7 bases lay outside the gene matches. The CDR3 extends over 15 amino acids. Per the germline V gene, CDR1 is DFQATT and CDR2 is SNEGSKA (reference sequence). The CDR3 DNA sequence: TGCAGTGCTCAAGCCGGGACTAGCGGATCCTACGAGCAGTACTTC. Translation gives CSAQAGTSGSYEQYF.

In this sample, this clonotype turned up many times. The V gene is TRBV7-2, the J gene TRBJ1-5; the match to TRBD1 covers 9 bases. V was clipped by 0 bases and J by 4 bases; unmatched bases: 1. The CDR3 consists of 15 residues. CDR1 and CDR2 (germline): SGHTA, FQGNSA. CDR3 sequence reads: CASSLAGTGNQPQHF. For the CDR3, the DNA is TGTGCCAGCAGCTTAGCCGGGACAGGGAATCAGCCCCAGCATTTT.

In this sample, this clonotype turned up many times. The junction differs from germline at one of its ends, possibly a read error. The chain couples TRBV7-9 to TRBJ2-1; TRBD2 matches 13 bases. The germline V gene encodes CDR1 SEHNR and CDR2 FQNEAQ (reference sequence). The CDR3 length is 15 residues. DNA for the CDR3: TGTGCCAGCAGCTTCGCTGGACTAGCGGGAGAAGGTCCGTCCTTC. Its translation is CASSFAGLAGEGPSF.

The sample holds many counts of this clonotype. V gene TRBV12-3 or TRBV12-4 combines with J gene TRBJ2-7; the match to TRBD1 covers 8 bases. Trimming took 8 bases from V and 6 from J; bases not matched to a gene: 9. CDR3 length equals 13 residues. DNA of the CDR3: TGTGCCAGCCATCGGACAGGGTCAGCCGAGCAGTACTTC. Protein sequence: CASHRTGSAEQYF.

This clonotype was observed at least ten times. The J gene is TRBJ2-1, the V gene TRBV7-6; no clear D. The CDR3 is 13 residues long. The V end lost 1 base, the J end lost 7 bases, and 8 bases lay between the germline ends. Germline V gene sequence: CDR1 SGHVS, CDR2 FNYEAQ. In nucleotides, the CDR3 is TGTGCCAGCAGCTTAGAAACAGTAAATGAGCAGTTCTTC. Protein product: CASSLETVNEQFF.

This clonotype was observed many times. This chain links TRBV20-1 with TRBJ2-3, with TRBD2 as a possible D gene (6 bases). CDR1 is DFQATT and CDR2 is SNEGSKA in the germline V gene (reference sequence). The CDR3 loop spans 15 amino acids. Trimming removed 3 bases at V and 0 bases at J, with 13 bases between. In nucleotides, the CDR3 is TGCAGTGCTAGCCGACGTAGCGGAAGCACAGATACGCAGTATTTT. Translated: CSASRRSGSTDTQYF.

This clonotype was detected ten times or more. The V call is TRBV29-1, the J call TRBJ2-1, with 9 bases fitting TRBD2. CDR1 is SQVTM, CDR2 ANQGSEA, per germline. CDR3 length: 13 residues. Trimming at V came to 3 bases and at J to 5 bases, leaving 2 bases not matched to a gene. CDR3 DNA sequence: TGCAGCGTTGATTTAGCGGGAGACAATGAGCAGTTCTTC. Translating it yields CSVDLAGDNEQFF.

This clonotype was detected many times. The genes are TRBV20-1 and TRBJ2-1; 9 bases map to TRBD2. The CDR3 is 13 residues long. J was trimmed by 3 bases and V by 6 bases; bases with no gene match: 3. Per the germline V gene, CDR1 is DFQATT and CDR2 is SNEGSKA (reference sequence). The CDR3 loop reads CSARTSDYNEQFF. The CDR3 DNA reads TGCAGTGCCAGGACTAGCGACTACAATGAGCAGTTCTTC.

This clonotype was detected many times. V usage is TRBV20-1 and J usage is TRBJ2-5, with D uncertain. This CDR3 comprises 13 residues. V dropped 3 bases and J dropped 4 bases, with 12 bases sitting between them. Germline CDR1 and CDR2: DFQATT and SNEGSKA (reference sequence). The CDR3 is CSASTQRRETQYF. The CDR3 coding sequence is TGCAGTGCTAGTACCCAGAGAAGAGAGACCCAGTACTTC.

This clonotype was recorded many times. This sequence joins TRBV20-1 and TRBJ1-5, with D perhaps matching TRBD1 (6 bases). CDR3 length: 14 amino acids. Trimming left V 1 base short and J 2 bases short, with 9 bases between. CDR1 is DFQATT, CDR2 SNEGSKA, per germline (reference sequence). The DNA of the CDR3 is TGCAGTGCTAGAGGGTCAGGGGGCAATCAGCCCCAGCATTTT. It codes for CSARGSGGNQPQHF.

This clonotype was picked up many times. The V gene is TRBV6-5, the J gene TRBJ1-2; D might be TRBD1 (5 bases). The CDR3 runs to 13 residues. The V end was cut by 3 bases, the J end by 2 bases, with 7 bases between. CDR1 is MNHEY and CDR2 is SVGAGI in the germline V gene. The CDR3 here is CASSYQGNYGYTF. CDR3 DNA: TGTGCCAGCAGTTATCAGGGAAACTATGGCTACACCTTC.

This clonotype has at least ten counts. The J gene is TRBJ2-7, the V gene TRBV7-2; D is possibly TRBD1 or TRBD2 (6 bases each). The CDR3 runs 16 residues. Germline V gene data show CDR1 as SGHTA and CDR2 as FQGNSA. The V gene lost 5 bases and the J gene lost 3 bases, with 20 bases spanning the gap. CDR3 nucleotides: TGTGCCAGCAGCCTTGGAGGGGGGACGGTATTCTACGAGCAGTACTTC. This translates into CASSLGGGTVFYEQYF. Together with reference TRBV7-2 and TRBJ2-7, the CDR3 gives the full variable domain: GAGVSQSPSNKVTEKGKDVELRCDPISGHTALYWYRQSLGQGLEFLIYFQGNSAPDKSGLPSDRFSAERTGGSVSTLTIQRTQQEDSAVYLCASSLGGGTVFYEQYFGPGTRLTVT.

This clonotype showed up many times. This chain uses TRBV29-1 with TRBJ1-1, with 11 bases identical to TRBD1. Trimming cost V 3 bases and J 2 bases; bases outside gene matches: 5. The CDR3 runs 15 residues. Germline V CDR1 and CDR2: SQVTM, ANQGSEA. The CDR3 DNA reads as TGCAGCGTTGATCGGACAGGGGGCTTCAACACTGAAGCTTTCTTT. Encoded protein: CSVDRTGGFNTEAFF.

This clonotype was recorded at least ten times. The gene calls are TRBV20-1 and TRBJ2-7; TRBD2 matches at 12 bases. The CDR3 is 15 residues long. The V gene end was trimmed by 1 base and the J gene end by 7 bases; junction bases not matched to a gene: 8. In germline, CDR1 is DFQATT, CDR2 SNEGSKA (reference sequence). DNA for the CDR3: TGCAGTGCTAGAGTGGCTAGCGGGAGGGCGGGGGAGCAGTACTTC. It encodes CSARVASGRAGEQYF.

This clonotype appeared many times. The gene calls are TRBV3-1 and TRBJ2-1, with TRBD1 identical over 10 bases. The CDR3 is 19 amino acids. Germline V gene lookup returns CDR1 LGHDT and CDR2 YNNKEL (reference sequence). Trimming at V came to 7 bases and at J to 0 bases, leaving 15 bases not matched to a gene. CDR3: CASKFWTGGKTDSYNEQFF. CDR3 in DNA: TGTGCCAGCAAGTTTTGGACAGGGGGTAAGACGGACTCCTACAATGAGCAGTTCTTC.

This clonotype was seen many times. This chain joins TRBV3-1 and TRBJ2-1, with D perhaps assigned TRBD1 or TRBD2 (5 bases each). V lost 1 base and J 6 bases, leaving 16 bases between the germline ends. This CDR3 has 16 amino acids. Germline CDR1 reads LGHDT; CDR2 reads YNNKEL (reference sequence). CDR3 loop: CASSQVGPSAANEQFF. CDR3 DNA sequence: TGTGCCAGCAGCCAAGTGGGGCCTTCAGCGGCCAATGAGCAGTTCTTC.

This clonotype came up many times. CDR3 in amino acids: CATMSWDRANEAFF. In DNA, the CDR3 is TGTGCCACCATGTCCTGGGACAGAGCAAATGAAGCTTTCTTT. The chain recombines TRBV19 with TRBJ1-1, with 7 bases matching TRBD1. There are 14 residues in the CDR3. Germline-derived CDR1 and CDR2 are LNHDA and SQIVND (reference sequence). The V gene end was trimmed by 10 bases and the J gene end by 7 bases; junction bases not matched to a gene: 15.

In its sample, this clonotype was seen many times. V and J are TRBV4-3 and TRBJ2-6; D unresolved. The CDR3 has 16 residues. The V and J ends lost 0 bases and 0 bases respectively, with 6 bases between them. CDR1 and CDR2 (germline): LGHNA, YSLEER. The CDR3 DNA follows: TGCGCCAGCAGCCAAGATACCAGCTCTGGGGCCAACGTCCTGACTTTC. Amino acids: CASSQDTSSGANVLTF.

This clonotype was seen ten or more times. The V call is TRBV29-1, the J call TRBJ2-7, with 8 bases matching TRBD1. Per the germline V gene, CDR1 is SQVTM and CDR2 is ANQGSEA. The CDR3 runs to 13 residues. The J segment lost 2 bases and the V segment lost 1 base, leaving 1 base of the junction unmatched. CDR3 sequence reads: CSVEGQGTYEQYF. The CDR3 DNA follows: TGCAGCGTTGAAGGACAGGGGACCTACGAGCAGTACTTC.

This clonotype was counted ten times or more. V gene TRBV9 combines with J gene TRBJ2-1; TRBD1 agrees at 11 bases. V lost 1 base, J lost 9 bases, and 6 bases stayed unmatched. Per the germline V gene, CDR1 is SGDLS and CDR2 is YYNGEE. The CDR3 consists of 15 residues. Here the CDR3 reads CASSVSGQGEVEQFF. CDR3 DNA sequence: TGTGCCAGCAGCGTATCGGGACAGGGGGAGGTTGAGCAGTTCTTC.

In its sample, this clonotype was seen many times. The V call is TRBV5-1, the J call TRBJ2-7; TRBD1 agrees at 8 bases. Trimming removed 4 bases from V and 4 bases from J; junction bases left unmatched: 16. Germline lookup yields CDR1 SGHRS and CDR2 YFSETQ. The CDR3 contains 17 residues. The CDR3 sequence is CASSRLGQGAIIYEQYF. The CDR3 DNA follows: TGCGCCAGCAGCCGCCTAGGACAGGGCGCAATTATTTACGAGCAGTACTTC.

This clonotype was recorded many times. The chain couples TRBV3-1 to TRBJ1-6, with 10 positions matching TRBD1. Germline V gene lookup returns CDR1 LGHDT and CDR2 YNNKEL (reference sequence). V was clipped by 0 bases and J by 8 bases; unmatched bases: 4. The CDR3 runs 16 residues. CDR3 nucleotides: TGTGCCAGCAGCCAAGAATCGGGACAGGGGCATTCACCCCTCCACTTT. Translating gives CASSQESGQGHSPLHF.

This clonotype was detected many times. CDR3 in amino acids: CASTSSRPTDTQYF. The CDR3 DNA is TGTGCCAGCACCAGTAGTAGACCCACAGATACGCAGTATTTT. V gene TRBV28 combines with J gene TRBJ2-3; D is unresolved. Trimming stripped 7 bases from V and 2 bases from J, with 13 bases between. This CDR3 contains 14 residues. Germline V lookup: CDR1 MDHEN, CDR2 SYDVKM.